These 14 T cell receptor beta chains were sequenced from one sample in a study of identical twins. TCRdb re-called the 5' RACE reads with MiXCR, one entry per CDR3 protein. The sample consists of about 720,000 distinct CDR3 sequences, 8.5% to 9% of them appearing once. This sample also belongs to another study, concerning yellow fever vaccine responses in identical twins.

Sequenced sample: PBMCs. These receptors were obtained from a woman younger than 30 in good health.

Ten or more counts support this clonotype. Here the CDR3 DNA reads TGTGCCATCAGTCCAGGACTAGCGGGATTCACAGATACGCAGTATTTT. Its protein is CAISPGLAGFTDTQYF. The gene calls are TRBV10-3 and TRBJ2-3; 12 bases line up with TRBD2. V dropped 5 bases and J dropped 2; count of bases not matched to a gene: 5. This CDR3 comprises 16 residues. Germline CDR1 is ENHRY and CDR2 is SYGVKD.

This clonotype came up many times. V gene TRBV12-3 or TRBV12-4 combines with J gene TRBJ2-1; weak D call: TRBD2 (6 bases). This CDR3 has 16 residues. Trimming took 1 base from V and 2 from J, leaving 12 bases between them. CDR3 DNA: TGTGCCAGCAGTTTAGTGGCCGGGAGTCCCTACAATGAGCAGTTCTTC. Translating gives CASSLVAGSPYNEQFF.

This clonotype has just a few counts. The chain is built from TRBV21-1 and TRBJ1-5; whether TRBD1, the table's D call, matches the DNA was not checked. TRBV21-1 represents a pseudogene. CDR3 length: 17 amino acids. The CDR3 is CASTEGRQGREYQPQHF. The CDR3 DNA sequence: TGTGCCAGCACGGAAGGAAGACAGGGCAGAGAATATCAGCCCCAGCATTTT.

This clonotype was detected a few times. A junction end diverges from the germline sequence, so it may reflect a read error. The V gene is TRBV2, the J gene TRBJ1-2; D gene uncertain. The germline gives CDR1 SNHLY, CDR2 FYNNEI. CDR3 length equals 13 residues. The DNA for the CDR3 is TGTGCCAGCAGTGTTCGAGGATTCTATGACTACACCTTC. This sequence encodes CASSVRGFYDYTF.

This clonotype was detected only a few times. V usage is TRBV12-3 or TRBV12-4 and J usage is TRBJ2-1, with 7 bases lining up with TRBD2. This CDR3 contains 16 residues. The V gene end was trimmed by 7 bases and the J gene end by 0 bases; junction bases not matched to a gene: 9. CDR3 nucleotides: TGTGCCAGCACCAACCGCAGGGAGGGCTCCTACAATGAGCAGTTCTTC. Amino acids: CASTNRREGSYNEQFF.

The chain joins TRBV28 to TRBJ1-6; 9 bases line up with TRBD1. V lost 1 base, J lost 6 bases, and 7 bases stayed unmatched. Germline assignment: CDR1 MDHEN and CDR2 SYDVKM. This CDR3 spans 17 amino acids. CDR3 protein: CASSLLGSQGANSPLHF. In nucleotides, the CDR3 is TGTGCCAGCAGTTTATTAGGCTCACAGGGGGCTAATTCACCCCTCCACTTT.

The chain couples TRBV28 to TRBJ1-2; no definite D call. The CDR3 has 13 amino acids. Between the trimmed V and J ends, which lost 8 bases and 2 bases, there was a span of 12 bases. CDR1 MDHEN and CDR2 SYDVKM come from the germline V gene. As DNA, the CDR3 is TGTGCCAGCGGCCGGGGATTGAACTATGGCTACACCTTC. Its translation: CASGRGLNYGYTF.

V gene TRBV11-2 combines with J gene TRBJ2-3; 7 bases line up with TRBD1. Per germline, CDR1 SGHAT and CDR2 FQNNGV. The CDR3 spans 16 residues. J lost 3 bases, V lost 0 bases, and 6 bases had no gene match. CDR3 region: CASSLDWAGGTDTQYF. In nucleotides, the CDR3 is TGTGCCAGCAGCTTAGATTGGGCAGGGGGTACAGATACGCAGTATTTT.

This clonotype was counted only a few times. The chain recombines TRBV7-2 with TRBJ2-7, with 9 bases matching TRBD2. There are 14 residues in the CDR3. Germline V CDR1 and CDR2: SGHTA, FQGNSA. The V gene end was trimmed by 4 bases and the J gene end by 2 bases; junction bases not matched to a gene: 3. The CDR3 spells CASSSLAGPYEQYF. CDR3 nucleotide sequence: TGTGCCAGCAGCTCCCTAGCGGGACCCTACGAGCAGTACTTC.

The J gene is TRBJ2-1, the V gene TRBV20-1; 7 positions match TRBD2. V was clipped by 1 base and J by 10 bases; unmatched bases: 10. Looked up from germline, CDR1 is DFQATT and CDR2 is SNEGSKA (reference sequence). The CDR3 is 14 amino acids. Written as DNA, the CDR3 is TGCAGTGCTAGAGGAAAAGATGGGAGGGCCGAGCAGTTCTTC. Amino acid sequence: CSARGKDGRAEQFF.

This clonotype has at least ten counts. This chain joins TRBV3-1 and TRBJ2-1; D perhaps matches TRBD2 (6 bases). CDR1 and CDR2 from the germline V gene are LGHDT and YNNKEL (reference sequence). The ends were cut back, 2 bases at V and 5 bases at J, with 16 bases in the middle. The CDR3 has 16 amino acids. DNA for the CDR3: TGTGCCAGCAGCCAACTAGCGCTAAATCTGGACAATGAGCAGTTCTTC. Translating it yields CASSQLALNLDNEQFF.

The V call is TRBV5-1, the J call TRBJ2-5, with D unclear. CDR3 length: 13 amino acids. CDR1 is SGHRS and CDR2 is YFSETQ in the germline V gene. V lost 0 bases to trimming and J lost 8 bases, with 11 bases between them. CDR3 DNA sequence: TGCGCCAGCAGCTTGGCTGGCAGTGCAACCCAGTACTTC. Translated: CASSLAGSATQYF. The entire variable domain, with the rest obtained from reference TRBV5-1 and TRBJ2-5, is as follows: KAGVTQTPRYLIKTRGQQVTLSCSPISGHRSVSWYQQTPGQGLQFLFEYFSETQRNKGNFPGRFSGRQFSNSRSEMNVSTLELGDSALYLCASSLAGSATQYFGPGTRLLVL.

This clonotype was observed a handful of times. The genes are TRBV24-1 and TRBJ2-3; TRBD1 aligns across 9 bases. Germline CDR1 and CDR2: KGHDR and SFDVKD. The CDR3 is 20 amino acids. With 4 bases clipped from V and 3 bases from J, the junction kept 19 bases outside the gene matches. The CDR3 spells CATSDVGDRDSFWGTDTQYF. The CDR3, as DNA: TGTGCCACCAGTGACGTGGGGGACAGGGACTCTTTTTGGGGGACAGATACGCAGTATTTT.

J is TRBJ2-5 and V is TRBV5-4; TRBD2 is a possible D gene (7 bases). The CDR3 length is 15 residues. The V end was cut by 3 bases, the J end by 4 bases, with 16 bases between. CDR1 is SGHNT, CDR2 YYREEE, per germline (reference sequence). DNA for the CDR3: TGTGCCAGCAGCTGGGCTAAGGGGGGGACAGAGACCCAGTACTTC. Protein sequence: CASSWAKGGTETQYF.